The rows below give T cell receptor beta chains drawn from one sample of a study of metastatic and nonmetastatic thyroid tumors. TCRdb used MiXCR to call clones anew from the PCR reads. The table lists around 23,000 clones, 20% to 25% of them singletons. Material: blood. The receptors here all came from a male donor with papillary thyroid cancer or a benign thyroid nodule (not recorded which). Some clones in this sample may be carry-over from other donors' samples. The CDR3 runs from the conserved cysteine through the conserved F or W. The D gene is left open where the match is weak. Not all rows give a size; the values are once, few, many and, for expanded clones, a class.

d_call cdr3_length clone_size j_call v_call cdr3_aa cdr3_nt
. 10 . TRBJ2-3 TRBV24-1 CATSQDTQYF TGTGCCACCAGTCAGGATACGCAGTATTTT
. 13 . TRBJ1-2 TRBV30 CAWSVQWHGGYTF TGTGCCTGGAGTGTACAATGGCACGGTGGCTACACCTTC
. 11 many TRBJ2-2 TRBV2 CASKETGELFF TGTGCCAGCAAGGAGACAGGGGAGCTGTTTTTT
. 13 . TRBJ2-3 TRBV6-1 CASRVGLNQPQYF TGTGCCAGCAGGGTGGGACTTAATCAGCCCCAGTATTTT
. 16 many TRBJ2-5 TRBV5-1 CASSSASRGEYETQYF TGCGCCAGCAGCTCAGCCTCCCGGGGCGAGTATGAGACCCAGTACTTC
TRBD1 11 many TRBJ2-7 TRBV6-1 CACDRGYEQYF TGTGCCTGCGACAGGGGTTACGAGCAGTACTTC
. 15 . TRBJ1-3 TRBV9 CSSSVDGSSGNTIYF TGTTCCAGCAGCGTAGACGGTAGCTCTGGAAACACCATATATTTT
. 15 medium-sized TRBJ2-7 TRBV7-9 CASSSGTGALGEQYF TGTGCCAGCAGCAGCGGGACAGGAGCTTTAGGCGAGCAGTACTTC
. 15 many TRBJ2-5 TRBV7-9 CASSRAGDGQETQYF TGTGCCAGCAGCCGGGCTGGGGATGGCCAAGAGACCCAGTACTTC
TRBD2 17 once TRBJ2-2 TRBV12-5 CAGGFQRGVRDTGELFF TGTGCTGGTGGTTTCCAGCGGGGGGTCCGCGACACCGGGGAGCTGTTTTTT
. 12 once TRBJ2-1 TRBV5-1 CASSLDFYEQFF TGCGCCAGCAGCTTGGATTTCTATGAGCAGTTCTTC
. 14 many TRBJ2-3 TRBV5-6 CASSLGAATDTQYF TGTGCCAGCAGCTTGGGAGCAGCCACAGATACGCAGTATTTT
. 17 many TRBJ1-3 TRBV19 CASRDRGRLSAGNTIYF TGTGCCAGTAGAGATAGGGGACGCCTCTCTGCTGGAAACACCATATATTTT
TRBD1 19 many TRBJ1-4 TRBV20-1 CSARVNLGQGEATNEKLFF TGCAGTGCTAGGGTCAACCTAGGACAGGGAGAAGCAACTAATGAAAAACTGTTTTTT
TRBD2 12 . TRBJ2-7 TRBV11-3 CGSSGRGGEPYF TGTGGCAGCAGCGGGAGGGGGGGCGAGCCGTACTTC
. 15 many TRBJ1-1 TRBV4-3 CASSQGSLLNTEAFF TGCGCCAGCAGCCAAGGGTCGCTTTTGAACACTGAAGCTTTCTTT
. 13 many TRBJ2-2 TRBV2 CASSEAQSGELFF TGTGCCAGCAGTGAAGCACAGTCTGGGGAGCTGTTTTTT
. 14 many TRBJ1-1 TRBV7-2 CASSFNSRGTEAFF TGTGCCAGCAGCTTTAATTCCCGAGGCACTGAAGCTTTCTTT
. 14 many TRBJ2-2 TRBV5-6 CASSGYPPTGELFF TGTGCCAGCAGCGGATATCCCCCCACCGGGGAGCTGTTTTTT